A single sample gave rise to the 26 T cell receptor beta chains below, sequenced in a study of lymphopenia after photon versus proton radiotherapy. Method: immunoSEQ multiplex PCR; TCRdb's copy keeps in-frame clones and lacks some. The data show approximately 160,000 clones, more than 85% seen once. The sequences come from peripheral blood, collected from a patient treated with photon-based radiotherapy. All receptors come from a man aged 50 or older with gastric cancer.

J is TRBJ2-1 and V is TRBV27; perhaps TRBD1 as D (6 bases). The CDR3 runs to 15 residues. V was shortened by 8 bases and J by 6 bases, with 20 bases between the two germline ends. Germline V gene data show CDR1 as MNHEY and CDR2 as SMNVEV (reference sequence). CDR3 DNA: TGTGCCAGCCAACTAAACAGGGTTGTTCGCAATGAGCAGTTCTTC. Protein: CASQLNRVVRNEQFF.

A single count supports this clone. The chain links TRBV27 to TRBJ2-7, with D perhaps TRBD1 (7 bases). The V end was cut by 3 bases, the J end by 2 bases, with 17 bases between. The length of the CDR3 is 16 residues. Germline V gives CDR1 MNHEY, CDR2 SMNVEV (reference sequence). The DNA of the CDR3 is TGTGCCAGCAGTTTGGAGGGGGCGCCTACCCCCTACGAGCAGTACTTC. Protein sequence: CASSLEGAPTPYEQYF.

CDR3 amino acids: CASRPLRTTDTQYF. The CDR3 DNA follows: TGCGCCAGCAGGCCCCTCCGGACCACAGATACGCAGTATTTT. The chain uses TRBV10-2 and TRBJ2-3; no firm D call. Germline V lookup: CDR1 WSHSY, CDR2 SAAADI. CDR3 length equals 14 residues. V lost 6 bases and J lost 2, with 12 bases in between.

This clone was detected only a few times. V usage is TRBV27 and J usage is TRBJ2-1; 7 nucleotides agree with TRBD2. The J segment lost 4 bases and the V segment lost 8 bases, leaving 11 bases of the junction unmatched. CDR1 and CDR2 (germline): MNHEY, SMNVEV (reference sequence). This CDR3 contains 15 residues. CDR3 bases: TGTGCCAGCCGGCTTGGGGCTAGCGGATACAATGAGCAGTTCTTC. Translating gives CASRLGASGYNEQFF.

The sample holds one count of this clone. The V gene is TRBV2, the J gene TRBJ2-2, with TRBD1 identical over 9 bases. Germline-derived CDR1 and CDR2 are SNHLY and FYNNEI. The CDR3 runs 15 residues. The V segment lost 6 bases and the J segment 0 bases; nucleotides outside the gene matches: 2. CDR3 DNA: TGTGCCAGCAGGAGGACAGGGGCGAACACCGGGGAGCTGTTTTTT. It yields the protein CASRRTGANTGELFF.

V is TRBV5-1 and J is TRBJ2-1; D is possibly TRBD2 (6 bases). CDR1 is SGHRS and CDR2 is YFSETQ in the germline V gene. The CDR3 sequence is 15 residues long. Trimming removed 6 bases at V and 4 bases at J, with 17 bases between. CDR3 loop: CASTPSGLTYNEQFF. The CDR3 nucleotides are TGCGCCAGCACACCATCGGGACTCACATACAATGAGCAGTTCTTC.

This chain uses TRBV19 with TRBJ1-2; possibly TRBD1 for D (6 bases). This CDR3 contains 17 residues. V lost 4 bases and J lost 3, with 21 bases in between. The germline CDR1 and CDR2 sequences are LNHDA and SQIVND (reference sequence). CDR3 DNA: TGTGCCAGTAGTACCCGCGCCTCACAGGGAGGGGACTATGGCTACACCTTC. Amino acids: CASSTRASQGGDYGYTF. Supplemented by reference TRBV19 and TRBJ1-2, the full variable domain reads DGGITQSPKYLFRKEGQNVTLSCEQNLNHDAMYWYRQDPGQGLRLIYYSQIVNDFQKGDIAEGYSVSREKKESFPLTVTSAQKNPTAFYLCASSTRASQGGDYGYTFGSGTRLTVV.

The chain joins TRBV2 to TRBJ1-5; TRBD1 is a possible D gene (6 bases). This CDR3 spans 13 amino acids. Trimming left V 7 bases short and J 5 bases short, with 12 bases between. Germline CDR1 is SNHLY and CDR2 is FYNNEI. The CDR3 is CASKGGIHQPQHF. The CDR3 DNA follows: TGTGCCAGCAAGGGGGGGATACATCAGCCCCAGCATTTT.

The V gene is TRBV5-1, the J gene TRBJ1-1; possible D gene TRBD1, 6 bases. Germline CDR1 is SGHRS and CDR2 is YFSETQ. Trimming shortened V by 2 bases and J by 4 bases, and 15 bases separated the two germline ends. The CDR3 is 15 residues long. This CDR3 reads CASSLQGAQGTEAFF. DNA for the CDR3: TGCGCCAGCAGCTTACAGGGAGCCCAGGGCACTGAAGCTTTCTTT.

This clone has only a few counts. J is TRBJ2-5 and V is TRBV4-2; 15 bases map to TRBD2. Trimming at V came to 2 bases and at J to 4 bases, leaving 5 bases not matched to a gene. Germline loops: CDR1 LGHNA, CDR2 YNFKEQ. There are 17 residues in the CDR3. The CDR3 spells CASSQRTSGRARETQYF. In DNA, the CDR3 is TGTGCCAGCAGCCAACGGACTAGCGGGAGGGCCCGAGAGACCCAGTACTTC.

The V call is TRBV28, the J call TRBJ1-2; the match to TRBD1 covers 10 bases. V was clipped by 3 bases and J by 7 bases; unmatched bases: 11. The CDR3 extends over 16 amino acids. The germline CDR1 and CDR2 sequences are MDHEN and SYDVKM. The CDR3 loop reads CASSLTAGQGQRGYTF. The CDR3 coding sequence is TGTGCCAGCAGTTTGACTGCGGGACAGGGGCAGCGTGGCTACACCTTC.

CDR3 residues: CASSPSVHWAGELFF. DNA of the CDR3: TGCGCCAGCAGCCCTAGTGTGCATTGGGCCGGGGAGCTGTTTTTT. The chain combines TRBV4-3 with TRBJ2-2; D call uncertain. Germline V lookup: CDR1 LGHNA, CDR2 YSLEER. The CDR3 is made up of 15 amino acids. The V end was cut by 4 bases, the J end by 6 bases, with 15 bases between.

The CDR3 DNA follows: TGTGCCAGCAGATCGGACAGGGTGTTAAACGAGCAGTACTTC. Residues: CASRSDRVLNEQYF. V usage is TRBV2 and J usage is TRBJ2-7; 8 nucleotides align to TRBD1. CDR1 is SNHLY and CDR2 is FYNNEI in the germline V gene. The CDR3 spans 14 residues. V shed 6 bases and J 5 bases; nucleotides not matched to a gene: 9.

V and J are TRBV7-2 and TRBJ2-7; a possible D gene is TRBD2 (6 bases). The CDR3 runs to 14 residues. Germline CDR1 reads SGHTA; CDR2 reads FQGNSA. Trimming stripped 1 base from V and 3 bases from J, with 10 bases between. Here the CDR3 reads CASSLGLEYYEQYF. The CDR3 coding sequence is TGTGCCAGCAGCTTAGGACTAGAGTACTACGAGCAGTACTTC. Full variable domain (remainder filled in from reference TRBV7-2 and TRBJ2-7): GAGVSQSPSNKVTEKGKDVELRCDPISGHTALYWYRQSLGQGLEFLIYFQGNSAPDKSGLPSDRFSAERTGGSVSTLTIQRTQQEDSAVYLCASSLGLEYYEQYFGPGTRLTVT.

This sequence joins TRBV5-1 and TRBJ2-1; no firm D call. Germline CDR1 reads SGHRS; CDR2 reads YFSETQ. V was cut by 4 bases and J by 6 bases, with 14 bases left in between. The length of the CDR3 is 14 residues. The CDR3 spells CASSLRADPNEQFF. CDR3 DNA sequence: TGCGCCAGCAGCCTAAGGGCGGATCCCAATGAGCAGTTCTTC.

Comments on this clone: Its ends do not fully match the called genes, so a read error is possible. V is TRBV7-9 and J is TRBJ2-7; 7 positions agree with TRBD1. This CDR3 is built from 12 residues. Germline CDR1 and CDR2: SEHNR and FQNEAQ (reference sequence). CDR3 sequence: CASSLGSGQISF. The CDR3 DNA follows: TGTGCCAGCAGCCTAGGGTCGGGACAGATCTCTTTC.

The chain uses TRBV13 and TRBJ2-3; D remains ambiguous. Trimming took 4 bases from V and 8 from J, leaving 16 bases between them. The CDR3 runs 14 residues. CDR1 and CDR2 (germline): PRHDT, FYEKMQ (reference sequence). Here the CDR3 reads CASSSAVRSGTQYF. DNA for the CDR3: TGTGCCAGCAGCTCAGCTGTGAGGTCTGGTACGCAGTATTTT. Full variable domain (outside the CDR3, taken from reference TRBV13 and TRBJ2-3): AAGVIQSPRHLIKEKRETATLKCYPIPRHDTVYWYQQGPGQDPQFLISFYEKMQSDKGSIPDRFSAQQFSDYHSELNMSSLELGDSALYFCASSSAVRSGTQYFGPGTRLTVL.

This chain connects TRBV27 to TRBJ2-3, with 8 bases fitting TRBD2. Per the germline V gene, CDR1 is MNHEY and CDR2 is SMNVEV (reference sequence). The length of the CDR3 is 13 residues. V trimming: 5 bases; J trimming: 8 bases; junction bases outside the gene matches: 6. CDR3 sequence: CASSPAGGRTQYF. CDR3 coding DNA: TGTGCCAGCAGTCCCGCGGGGGGCCGTACGCAGTATTTT.

The V gene is TRBV4-3, the J gene TRBJ2-7, with 8 bases aligning to TRBD1. V lost 4 bases and J lost 2; bases outside the gene matches: 4. Germline-derived CDR1 and CDR2 are LGHNA and YSLEER. The CDR3 sequence is 14 residues long. CDR3 coding DNA: TGCGCCAGCAGCCTAGGGACAGGAGCCTACGAGCAGTACTTC. The encoded protein is CASSLGTGAYEQYF.

The rearrangement uses TRBV27 and TRBJ2-1; D not resolved. V was cut by 5 bases and J by 7 bases, with 15 bases left in between. The CDR3 covers 14 residues. Germline V CDR1 and CDR2: MNHEY, SMNVEV (reference sequence). This CDR3 is CASSPNYRVNEQFF. Written as DNA, the CDR3 is TGTGCCAGCAGTCCAAATTATAGGGTGAATGAGCAGTTCTTC.

The chain uses TRBV5-1 and TRBJ2-5; D could derive from TRBD1 or TRBD2 (5 bases each). The CDR3 extends over 16 amino acids. Trimming took off 0 bases at V and 0 bases at J, with 12 bases between the two ends. CDR1 and CDR2 (germline): SGHRS, YFSETQ. CDR3 coding DNA: TGCGCCAGCAGCTTGGGCCGGGACCAGTACCAAGAGACCCAGTACTTC. It translates to CASSLGRDQYQETQYF.

The rearrangement links TRBV28 to TRBJ2-7, with 9 bases that match TRBD1. J gave up 3 bases and V 6 bases, and 9 bases lay outside the gene matches. This CDR3 has 15 amino acids. CDR1 is MDHEN and CDR2 is SYDVKM in the germline V gene. The CDR3 here is CASSSTGTGLYEQYF. The CDR3 bases are TGTGCCAGCAGCTCGACCGGGACAGGGCTCTACGAGCAGTACTTC. The full variable domain, with the rest looked up from reference TRBV28 and TRBJ2-7, is DVKVTQSSRYLVKRTGEKVFLECVQDMDHENMFWYRQDPGLGLRLIYFSYDVKMKEKGDIPEGYSVSREKKERFSLILESASTNQTSMYLCASSSTGTGLYEQYFGPGTRLTVT.

The rearrangement links TRBV28 to TRBJ2-7; 7 nucleotides line up with TRBD2. The ends lost 9 bases at V and 3 bases at J; junction bases unmatched: 2. This CDR3 spans 11 amino acids. Germline loops: CDR1 MDHEN, CDR2 SYDVKM. As DNA, the CDR3 is TGTGCCAGTCAGCGGGACTACGAGCAGTACTTC. Protein product: CASQRDYEQYF.

This chain connects TRBV11-3 to TRBJ2-3; no definite D call. The length of the CDR3 is 15 residues. Germline assignment: CDR1 SGHNT and CDR2 YENEEA. The V gene lost 0 bases and the J gene lost 2 bases, with 9 bases spanning the gap. As DNA, the CDR3 is TGTGCCAGCAGCTTAGAGGGCAGAGACACAGATACGCAGTATTTT. Protein: CASSLEGRDTDTQYF.

The chain uses TRBV7-2 and TRBJ2-6; no reliable D call. This CDR3 is built from 15 residues. The germline V and J ends were trimmed by 4 bases and 0 bases, with 7 bases remaining between them. The germline gives CDR1 SGHTA, CDR2 FQGNSA. The chain's CDR3 is CASSWTDSGANVLTF. The DNA of the CDR3 is TGTGCCAGCAGCTGGACCGACTCTGGGGCCAACGTCCTGACTTTC.

J is TRBJ2-7 and V is TRBV27; 7 bases line up with TRBD1. V shed 6 bases and J 0 bases; nucleotides not matched to a gene: 8. Germline CDR1 MNHEY, CDR2 SMNVEV (reference sequence). The CDR3 runs 15 residues. The CDR3 DNA sequence: TGTGCCAGCAGCCGCAGAGGGACAGTCTCCTACGAGCAGTACTTC. Translation gives CASSRRGTVSYEQYF.